This T cell receptor (beta chain) comes out of a study of a mutant IDH1 vaccine in newly diagnosed glioma. Specified time point: week 35, safety follow-up. Every single dose of the vaccine, 300 ug of mutant IDH1 20-mer peptide, came with topical imiquimod. A remark on this clone: Its target is not known.

Germline V gene sequence: CDR1 SGHVS, CDR2 FQNEAQ. This CDR3 has 14 residues. With 6 bases clipped from V and 6 bases from J, the junction kept 9 bases outside the gene matches. Here immunoSEQ multiplex PCR was the method, and the copy in TCRdb shows in-frame clones only, minus some. The profile shows about 42,000 clones, approximately 80% of them singletons. The sequence came from a woman aged 45 to 65 with glioma. The chain recombines TRBV7-8 with TRBJ1-1, with 8 bases matching TRBD1. The material was PBMCs, obtained from a glioma patient whose treatment included an IDH1 peptide vaccine. Here the CDR3 reads CASSPGGKGAEAFF. The CDR3 DNA sequence: TGTGCCAGCAGTCCAGGGGGCAAGGGGGCTGAAGCTTTCTTT.